This TCR beta chain was profiled in a study of radiotherapy plus CTLA-4 blockade in lung cancer (dated by TCRdb to the late 2010s). In the study overall: Objective responses were observed in more than 15% of enrolled patients, and disease control was achieved in less than 35%.

As concerns this clone: Its antigen remains undetermined. Base qualities are not recorded, but no much larger clone differs from it by a single base.

Focal radiation therapy combined with CTLA-4 blockade (ipilimumab) was tested in patients with chemo-refractory metastatic non-small-cell lung cancer. What the authors observed across the whole study: The strongest predictors of response were reported to be early dynamic shifts in blood T cell clones along with a rise in serum interferon-beta following radiation. After treatment with radiotherapy and ipilimumab, TCR clones that originated in tumors expanded in peripheral blood.

The germline V gene supplies CDR1 SGHVS and CDR2 FQNEAQ. The CDR3 covers 15 residues, taking in both the cysteine and the phenylalanine. Only the CDR3 region is kept as DNA, spanning 45 bases read in frame from base 1. The V end loses 4 bases and the J end loses 2 bases, and a stretch of 11 bases separates them. Library prep was done by the immunoSEQ multiplex PCR assay. TCRdb took this table from immuneACCESS and kept in-frame rearrangements with V and J called. Such tables lack part of the clones; where checked against another copy, unresolved V genes explain under half of the gap, and the rest is unexplained. The sample table lists about 87,000 clones, more than 75% of them with a count of one. Together, the top ten hold approximately 15% of the sample.

The sequence was obtained from a human donor with non-small cell lung cancer that progressed on radiotherapy plus ipilimumab. The sequence links TRBV7-8 to TRBJ1-4, and the D gene may be TRBD1, 5 bases matching. This specimen consisted of peripheral blood, obtained from a patient treated with radiotherapy plus ipilimumab. The nucleotide sequence reads TGTGCCAGCAGCTCCACCAGGGCTACTAATGAAAAACTGTTTTTT. It is translated as CASSSTRATNEKLFF. Reference TRBV7-8 and TRBJ1-4 genes cover what lies past the CDR3, so the full variable domain is GAGVSQSPRYKVAKRGQDVALRCDPISGHVSLFWYQQALGQGPEFLTYFQNEAQLDKSGLPSDRFFAERPEGSVSTLKIQRTQQEDSAVYLCASSSTRATNEKLFFGSGTQLSVL.